These T cell receptor beta chains were read from a single sample in a study of T-cell reconstitution after alpha-beta-depleted transplantation in children. TCRdb analysed the PCR reads with MiXCR anew, one entry per CDR3 protein. The profile covers over 400,000 distinct CDR3 sequences, with roughly an eighth appearing a single time and about 5% taken by the ten largest. The source was PBMCs from the stem cell graft donor, collected from the stem cell graft. The receptors derive from a human donor who donated a stem cell graft to a child with combined immunodeficiency. Both conserved end residues are part of each CDR3. Each record gives: J gene, D gene, V gene, clone size, CDR3 length, CDR3 DNA, CDR3 protein. A D gene is named only where the DNA matches it firmly. A clone size is listed for some rows: how often the clone was seen (once, few, many), or a class if it is expanded.

j_call: TRBJ2-3
d_call: NA
v_call: TRBV5-5
clone_size: few
cdr3_length: 16
cdr3_nt: TGTGCCAGCAGCTCCCGGCCGAGCGGTAGCACAGATACGCAGTATTTT
cdr3_aa: CASSSRPSGSTDTQYF

j_call: TRBJ2-2
d_call: TRBD2
v_call: TRBV12-3/TRBV12-4
clone_size: NA
cdr3_length: 17
cdr3_nt: TGTGCCAGCAGAGGACTAGCGGGACCTGCGAACACCGGGGAGCTGTTTTTT
cdr3_aa: CASRGLAGPANTGELFF

j_call: TRBJ1-1
d_call: NA
v_call: TRBV5-1
clone_size: few
cdr3_length: 15
cdr3_nt: TGCGCCAGCAGCCCGGAGGATGGGGCGCTCACTGAAGCTTTCTTT
cdr3_aa: CASSPEDGALTEAFF

j_call: TRBJ1-4
d_call: NA
v_call: TRBV7-2
clone_size: NA
cdr3_length: 15
cdr3_nt: TGTGCCAGCAGTCATGACGGGGCAACTAATGAAAAACTGTTTTTT
cdr3_aa: CASSHDGATNEKLFF

j_call: TRBJ2-7
d_call: NA
v_call: TRBV3-1
clone_size: NA
cdr3_length: 15
cdr3_nt: TGTGCCAGCAGCCAAGACAGTAGCGGAGCTTACGAGCAGTACTTC
cdr3_aa: CASSQDSSGAYEQYF

j_call: TRBJ1-6
d_call: NA
v_call: TRBV4-3
clone_size: NA
cdr3_length: 15
cdr3_nt: TGCGCCAGCAGCCAAGTGTCACAGGGTAATTCACCCCTCCACTTT
cdr3_aa: CASSQVSQGNSPLHF

j_call: TRBJ2-1
d_call: NA
v_call: TRBV6-5
clone_size: many
cdr3_length: 16
cdr3_nt: TGTGCCAGCAGTTACGGGTCGGATGCAGCCTACAATGAGCAGTTCTTC
cdr3_aa: CASSYGSDAAYNEQFF

j_call: TRBJ2-7
d_call: TRBD2
v_call: TRBV28
clone_size: NA
cdr3_length: 15
cdr3_nt: TGTGCCAGCAGTTTCCCACAGCGGGGGGGGTACGAGCAGTACTTC
cdr3_aa: CASSFPQRGGYEQYF

j_call: TRBJ2-7
d_call: NA
v_call: TRBV3-1
clone_size: many
cdr3_length: 14
cdr3_nt: TGTGCCAGCAGCCCTCGTACCCCCACGCACGAGCAGTACTTC
cdr3_aa: CASSPRTPTHEQYF

j_call: TRBJ2-1
d_call: TRBD2
v_call: TRBV10-3
clone_size: many
cdr3_length: 19
cdr3_nt: TGTGCCATCACATCTAGCGGGGGGGCCCATGCTCCTAAATACAATGAGCAGTTCTTC
cdr3_aa: CAITSSGGAHAPKYNEQFF

j_call: TRBJ2-5
d_call: NA
v_call: TRBV7-2
clone_size: few
cdr3_length: 15
cdr3_nt: TGTGCCAGCAGCTCCCCCTTAGCGGCTCAAGAGACCCAGTACTTC
cdr3_aa: CASSSPLAAQETQYF

j_call: TRBJ1-1
d_call: NA
v_call: TRBV24-1
clone_size: NA
cdr3_length: 15
cdr3_nt: TGTGCCACCAGTGCCAGAGGGGGTGGCCAAGCTGAAGCTTTCTTT
cdr3_aa: CATSARGGGQAEAFF

j_call: TRBJ2-7
d_call: NA
v_call: TRBV12-3/TRBV12-4
clone_size: many
cdr3_length: 14
cdr3_nt: TGTGCCAGCAACGCAGTCGGTATGACAGCGCTTCAGTACTTC
cdr3_aa: CASNAVGMTALQYF

j_call: TRBJ1-2
d_call: TRBD1
v_call: TRBV6-5
clone_size: NA
cdr3_length: 13
cdr3_nt: TGTGCCAGCAGCATCGACCTGGACAGGGGAACTACCTTC
cdr3_aa: CASSIDLDRGTTF

j_call: TRBJ2-7
d_call: TRBD2
v_call: TRBV5-5
clone_size: NA
cdr3_length: 13
cdr3_nt: TGTGCCACTTCGGGGGGGGCAAATTACGAGCAGTACTTC
cdr3_aa: CATSGGANYEQYF

j_call: TRBJ2-3
d_call: NA
v_call: TRBV6-5
clone_size: NA
cdr3_length: 15
cdr3_nt: TGTGCCAGCAGTTCCGGAGGGGGTGGTGGAGATACGCAGTATTTT
cdr3_aa: CASSSGGGGGDTQYF

j_call: TRBJ2-2
d_call: NA
v_call: TRBV12-3/TRBV12-4
clone_size: many
cdr3_length: 15
cdr3_nt: TGTGCCAGCACTATAAAGCGCGATGGGTACGGGGAGCTGTTTTTT
cdr3_aa: CASTIKRDGYGELFF

j_call: TRBJ2-1
d_call: NA
v_call: TRBV24-1
clone_size: many
cdr3_length: 13
cdr3_nt: TGTGCCACCAGTGTTATGTTGGGCAATGAGCAGTTCTTC
cdr3_aa: CATSVMLGNEQFF

j_call: TRBJ2-2
d_call: NA
v_call: TRBV11-2
clone_size: many
cdr3_length: 12
cdr3_nt: TGTGCCAGCAGCCCCATCACCGGGGAGCTGTTTTTT
cdr3_aa: CASSPITGELFF

j_call: TRBJ2-1
d_call: NA
v_call: TRBV24-1
clone_size: NA
cdr3_length: 16
cdr3_nt: TGTGCCACCAGGGGGGGGCCCGTTACTTCCTACAATGAGCAGTTCTTC
cdr3_aa: CATRGGPVTSYNEQFF

j_call: TRBJ1-3
d_call: NA
v_call: TRBV12-3/TRBV12-4
clone_size: many
cdr3_length: 16
cdr3_nt: TGTGCCAGCAGTTTTAGCTTGGGACGCTCTGGAAACACCATATATTTT
cdr3_aa: CASSFSLGRSGNTIYF

j_call: TRBJ1-5
d_call: TRBD1
v_call: TRBV20-1
clone_size: few
cdr3_length: 15
cdr3_nt: TGCAGTGCTAGTTTAGTTGACAGGGGTAATCAGCCCCAGCATTTT
cdr3_aa: CSASLVDRGNQPQHF

j_call: TRBJ2-1
d_call: NA
v_call: TRBV11-2
clone_size: few
cdr3_length: 17
cdr3_nt: TGTGCCAGCAGCTTAAATCTTTGGGGGGGCCCGGAGGATGAGCAGTTCTTC
cdr3_aa: CASSLNLWGGPEDEQFF

j_call: TRBJ1-5
d_call: NA
v_call: TRBV4-3
clone_size: many
cdr3_length: 15
cdr3_nt: TGCGCCAGCAGCCCCAGCGGGGACAACAATCAGCCCCAGCATTTT
cdr3_aa: CASSPSGDNNQPQHF

j_call: TRBJ2-3
d_call: NA
v_call: TRBV29-1
clone_size: few
cdr3_length: 13
cdr3_nt: TGCAGCGTTGCGCGGCCCAGCACAGATACGCAGTATTTT
cdr3_aa: CSVARPSTDTQYF

j_call: TRBJ2-3
d_call: TRBD1
v_call: TRBV5-6
clone_size: NA
cdr3_length: 16
cdr3_nt: TGTGCCAGCAGCACTTTTGACAGGGGGCGGGGAGATACGCAGTATTTT
cdr3_aa: CASSTFDRGRGDTQYF